Below, one TCR beta chain is given with its context. This clonotype was found a few times. Its recognized antigen is unknown. Base qualities are not at hand, and no much larger clone is one base apart. The sample comes from a study of T cells in Graves' hyperthyroidism and ophthalmopathy (dated by TCRdb to the late 2010s). Regarding the research as a whole: Peripheral blood samples were taken at the time of initial diagnosis, prior to any treatment. A discovery cohort of about 95 patients, about 44 with Graves' ophthalmopathy and about 58 with stable Graves' hyperthyroidism, was used to find distinguishing TCR V-J signatures. Prospective prediction of ophthalmopathy was tested in an independent validation cohort of 18 to 20 hyperthyroidism patients and around 16 patients who later progressed to ophthalmopathy. The approximately 100 discovery patients were divided at random into training and test sets in a 7:3 ratio. In addition, the study compared T-cell repertoires in thyroid tissue and in blood from several Graves' hyperthyroidism patients. After sampling, hyperthyroidism patients received methimazole starting at 30 mg daily, and ophthalmopathy patients received high-dose intravenous methylprednisolone. According to the paper, TCR Vbeta CDR3 sequencing was carried out on roughly 130 peripheral blood samples, which came from approximately 41 ophthalmopathy, around 74 hyperthyroidism and about 17 progressor patients.

Stable Graves' hyperthyroidism was defined as the absence of progression to ophthalmopathy over 18 months of follow-up. Hyperthyroidism patients were aged 18 to 65 years and newly diagnosed, with disease duration of less than 2 months. Exclusion was applied to patients with uncontrolled infections, other autoimmune diseases, pregnancy or lactation. Diagnoses relied on clinical symptoms, serum thyroxine and TRAb, thyroid ultrasound and orbital computed tomography. Ficoll-Paque density gradient centrifugation was used to isolate PBMCs from about 9 ml of fresh peripheral blood. Total RNA was extracted with Trizol reagent, and quality was checked on an Agilent 2100 Bioanalyzer. Broader findings and caveats from the paper: Sample size was not statistically predetermined, and blinding of investigators to group allocation was not performed. Most expanded thyroid clonotypes (frequency above 0.001) were also found in blood, which suggests that blood repertoires may mirror thyroid immune responses. In validation, the model predicted progression to ophthalmopathy a median of 6.5 months before onset, with approximately 70% sensitivity and roughly 79% specificity. A model built on a 13 V-J signature distinguished ophthalmopathy from stable hyperthyroidism, reaching 87.88% sensitivity and 81.08% specificity in cross-validation and 80%/75% in testing.

TCR beta CDR3 regions were amplified from RNA transcripts. For the first round of RT-PCR on the TCR CDR3, the HTBI primer set was used together with the Qiagen OneStep RT-PCR kit. A second multiplex PCR round built the libraries, followed by size selection and purification. Paired-end sequencing of the libraries was performed with 100 bp reads on an Illumina HiSeq2000. For the original study's pipeline: Raw data were processed with SOAPnuke, discarding reads with adapters, uncalled bases, mean Phred below 15, or no exact constant-primer or identifier match. COPE v1.2.5 was used to merge high-quality paired reads, and clonotypes were defined as unique nucleotide sequences. Clonotypes were aligned to IMGT TRBV, TRBD and TRBJ reference segments using MiTCR v1.1. Analysis was restricted to V-J combinations with a frequency above 0.0001, which covered 98% to 99.2% of repertoires. The TCS score was defined as F50 (clonal expansion) divided by E x V (chaos), with BLOSUM62-based TCRdist calculated between CDR3 peptides within each V-J. Welch's t-statistics and random forest reduced several hundred V-J features to roughly 13, which were used in a naive Bayes classifier (R e1071). Clones were called with MiXCR by TCRdb after fastp trimmed the public reads at Q25, and only in-frame beta chains were retained. CDR3 protein sequences are deduplicated, and each keeps its most common genes and DNA. The authors' filters were not applied to this entry. The sample table records some 560,000 distinct CDR3 sequences; around 13% of these occur just once. Approximately 15% of the sample lies in the top ten.

Taken from cysteine to phenylalanine, the CDR3 has 15 residues. Left in the record is the CDR3 DNA by itself, 45 bases read in frame from the first base. Unmatched junction bases come to 8, with V trimmed by 4 bases and J by 6 bases. In the germline V gene (reference sequence), CDR1 corresponds to SEHNR and CDR2 to FQNEAQ. This sequence originates from a woman aged 40 to 50 with Graves' hyperthyroidism. The chain uses TRBV7-9 and TRBJ2-1; 8 central bases correspond to TRBD2. The sample taken for sequencing was blood. In nucleotide form, the sequence is TGTGCCAGCAGCTCACTGCCGGGAGGGTTCAATGAGCAGTTCTTC. Translation gives CASSSLPGGFNEQFF.